Below, 14 T cell receptor beta chains from the same sample are listed, as sequenced in a study of T cell changes during pregnancy in multiple sclerosis. TCRdb's table, derived via immunoSEQ multiplex PCR, lists solely in-frame clones and lacks some. The sample shows 80,000 or so clones, roughly nine tenths of them seen only once. This material consisted of peripheral blood, taken before pregnancy. The receptors here all came from a female donor with multiple sclerosis, enrolled in a pregnancy study.

This chain joins TRBV4-1 and TRBJ1-1; D is unresolved. Looked up from germline, CDR1 is MGHRA and CDR2 is YSYEKL. Trimming cost V 5 bases and J 5 bases, with 18 bases left between them. This CDR3 has 15 amino acids. The CDR3 loop is CASSTREAPGTEAFF. The CDR3 nucleotides are TGCGCCAGCAGCACGCGGGAGGCCCCCGGGACTGAAGCTTTCTTT.

The chain employs TRBV4-1 and TRBJ1-1; TRBD1 is a possible D gene (5 bases). With 4 bases removed from V and 3 bases from J, the gap between germline ends came to 12 bases. The CDR3 spans 14 residues. CDR1 and CDR2 from the germline V gene are MGHRA and YSYEKL. In DNA form, the CDR3 reads TGCGCCAGCAGCCCTCTTTGGGGGGACACTGAAGCTTTCTTT. This translates into CASSPLWGDTEAFF.

This chain links TRBV6-6 with TRBJ1-1, with TRBD1 matching over 8 bases. CDR1 is MNHNY and CDR2 is SVGAGI in the germline V gene (reference sequence). The CDR3 has 14 amino acids. J was trimmed by 1 base and V by 6 bases; bases with no gene match: 4. CDR3 in amino acids: CASSPGQENTEAFF. CDR3 DNA: TGTGCCAGCAGCCCGGGACAGGAGAACACTGAAGCTTTCTTT.

The V and J genes are TRBV30 and TRBJ2-1; 10 nucleotides align to TRBD2. After removal of 4 bases from V and 0 bases from J, the junction contained 0 bases not matched to a gene. Germline CDR1 GTSNPN, CDR2 SVGIG (reference sequence). The CDR3 sequence is 14 residues long. The chain's CDR3 is CAWTSGGSYNEQFF. The CDR3 DNA reads TGTGCCTGGACTAGCGGGGGCTCCTACAATGAGCAGTTCTTC.

The V call is TRBV30, the J call TRBJ1-1, with 7 bases identical to TRBD1. CDR3 length: 13 amino acids. V was clipped by 4 bases and J by 1 base; unmatched bases: 3. Germline V gene sequence: CDR1 GTSNPN, CDR2 SVGIG (reference sequence). CDR3 bases: TGTGCCTGGATGAGGACAGGGAACACTGAAGCTTTCTTT. Amino acid sequence: CAWMRTGNTEAFF.

The chain uses TRBV6-5 and TRBJ2-7; no clear D. The CDR3 runs 10 residues. V was trimmed by 8 bases and J by 12 bases, leaving 14 bases between them. Germline V gene data show CDR1 as MNHEY and CDR2 as SVGAGI. In DNA form, the CDR3 reads TGTGCCAGCGGCCCGCGCGGTAGGTACTTC. Protein: CASGPRGRYF.

V usage is TRBV9 and J usage is TRBJ2-5; 10 nucleotides match TRBD1. This CDR3 region has 14 residues. Germline values: CDR1 SGDLS, CDR2 YYNGEE. Trimming took 4 bases from V and 5 from J; bases not matched to a gene: 5. CDR3 in DNA: TGTGCCAGCAGCTCTAGGACAGGGGGGGAGACCCAGTACTTC. It translates to CASSSRTGGETQYF.

The V gene is TRBV5-6, the J gene TRBJ2-5, with D possibly being TRBD2 (5 bases). V lost 3 bases, J lost 1 base, and 16 bases lay in between. Germline assignment: CDR1 SGHDT and CDR2 YYEEEE. This CDR3 comprises 16 residues. The CDR3 reads CASSSAWRALQETQYF. The CDR3 DNA is TGTGCCAGCAGCTCCGCTTGGCGGGCCCTCCAAGAGACCCAGTACTTC.

The chain recombines TRBV5-1 with TRBJ1-1, with D possibly being TRBD1 (5 bases). V dropped 4 bases and J dropped 4 bases, with 14 bases sitting between them. The CDR3 is made up of 14 amino acids. Germline CDR1 and CDR2: SGHRS and YFSETQ. The CDR3 nucleotides are TGCGCCAGCAGCCATATGCAGGGCGGCACTGAAGCTTTCTTT. This encodes CASSHMQGGTEAFF. The variable domain in full, with the rest retrieved from reference TRBV5-1 and TRBJ1-1, is KAGVTQTPRYLIKTRGQQVTLSCSPISGHRSVSWYQQTPGQGLQFLFEYFSETQRNKGNFPGRFSGRQFSNSRSEMNVSTLELGDSALYLCASSHMQGGTEAFFGQGTRLTVV.

The sample holds one count of this clone. The V call is TRBV29-1, the J call TRBJ2-7, with 8 bases aligning to TRBD1. The CDR3 totals 10 residues. Trimming removed 4 bases from V and 13 bases from J; junction bases left unmatched: 6. The germline V gene has CDR1 SQVTM and CDR2 ANQGSEA. For the CDR3, the DNA is TGCAGCGTTGCTGGGACAGGCAGCTACTTC. This sequence encodes CSVAGTGSYF.

The DNA for the CDR3 is TGTGCCAGCAGTGGACAGGGCTACGAGCAGTACTTC. It encodes CASSGQGYEQYF. The chain employs TRBV6-1 and TRBJ2-7; 7 bases fit TRBD1. The V gene's germline CDR1 is MNHNS and CDR2 SASEGT. The CDR3 length is 12 residues. Trimming at V came to 4 bases and at J to 3 bases, leaving 0 bases not matched to a gene.

J is TRBJ2-4 and V is TRBV5-1, with 11 positions matching TRBD2. Germline V gene lookup returns CDR1 SGHRS and CDR2 YFSETQ. The CDR3 is 18 residues long. Trimming at V came to 3 bases and at J to 1 base, leaving 9 bases not matched to a gene. CDR3 coding DNA: TGCGCCAGCAGCTCGCTAGCGGGGGGCCCAGGGGCCAAAAACATTCAGTACTTC. Amino acid sequence: CASSSLAGGPGAKNIQYF.

This rearrangement joins TRBV6-5 to TRBJ1-5; 8 bases match TRBD1. Germline values: CDR1 MNHEY, CDR2 SVGAGI. The length of the CDR3 is 15 residues. V was pared by 5 bases and J by 0 bases, with 3 bases of the junction left unmatched. The CDR3 nucleotides are TGTGCCAGCAGTCGGGACAGGTATAGCAATCAGCCCCAGCATTTT. Amino acids: CASSRDRYSNQPQHF.

In its sample, this clone was seen a few times. This sequence joins TRBV7-6 and TRBJ1-2; D unclear. The germline V gene encodes CDR1 SGHVS and CDR2 FNYEAQ. V lost 1 base and J lost 2, with 5 bases in between. This CDR3 spans 13 amino acids. CDR3 amino acids: CASSLGQNYGYTF. For the CDR3, the DNA is TGTGCCAGCAGCTTAGGGCAAAACTATGGCTACACCTTC.